A single sample is the source of the 25 T cell receptor beta chains below, sequenced in a study of T-cell reconstitution after alpha-beta-depleted transplantation in children. Unique molecular identifiers were used to barcode this TCRbeta library. Each CDR3 protein is one row after TCRdb ran MiXCR on the PCR reads. The table lists hundreds of thousands of distinct CDR3 sequences, roughly 16% of them singletons. The material sequenced was PBMCs, mostly from graft donor cells, taken 360 days after TCRalphabeta/CD19-depleted stem cell transplant. Every receptor here comes from a male patient between 10 and 17 years old who had a stem cell transplant for acute lymphoblastic leukemia, so the T cells may come from the graft donor.

The rearrangement joins TRBV18 to TRBJ1-1; TRBD1 matches 9 bases. The length of the CDR3 is 16 residues. Germline V gene lookup returns CDR1 KGHSH and CDR2 LQKENI. V lost 3 bases, J lost 3 bases, and 8 bases stayed unmatched. CDR3 nucleotides: TGTGCCAGCTCACCCCCTTGGGGACAGGGAGACACTGAAGCTTTCTTT. The encoded protein is CASSPPWGQGDTEAFF. The entire variable domain, with the rest obtained from reference TRBV18 and TRBJ1-1, is as follows: NAGVMQNPRHLVRRRGQEARLRCSPMKGHSHVYWYRQLPEEGLKFMVYLQKENIIDESGMPKERFSAEFPKEGPSILRIQQVVRGDSAAYFCASSPPWGQGDTEAFFGQGTRLTVV.

There are a few counts of this clonotype. V gene TRBV7-9 combines with J gene TRBJ2-1; the D is unclear. V gave up 0 bases and J gave up 3 bases, with 6 bases separating them. Germline CDR1 SEHNR, CDR2 FQNEAQ (reference sequence). The CDR3 spans 14 residues. CDR3 sequence reads: CASSLAGYYNEQFF. The CDR3 DNA is TGTGCCAGCAGCTTAGCGGGGTACTACAATGAGCAGTTCTTC.

This clonotype came up many times. The CDR3 loop is CASRRTGRNYEQYF. CDR3 coding DNA: TGTGCCAGCAGAAGGACAGGGAGAAACTACGAGCAGTACTTC. The rearrangement links TRBV3-1 to TRBJ2-7; 8 bases are a match to TRBD1. Trimming took 6 bases from V and 3 from J; bases not matched to a gene: 7. Germline assignment: CDR1 LGHDT and CDR2 YNNKEL (reference sequence). The length of the CDR3 is 14 residues.

The chain is built from TRBV23-1 and TRBJ2-1; TRBD2 aligns across 10 bases. TRBV23-1 is an ORF for which the function is uncertain. The V gene end was trimmed by 8 bases and the J gene end by 7 bases; junction bases not matched to a gene: 11. The CDR3 is 15 residues long. The CDR3 loop reads CASPLPSGSSNEQFF. The CDR3 region has the DNA TGCGCCAGCCCCCTTCCTAGCGGGAGCTCGAATGAGCAGTTCTTC.

V gene TRBV15 combines with J gene TRBJ1-3; TRBD1 agrees at 10 bases. Losses at the gene ends were 5 bases for V and 5 bases for J; bases not matched to a gene: 12. This CDR3 is built from 17 residues. Germline CDR1 and CDR2: LNHNV and YYDKDF (reference sequence). CDR3 coding DNA: TGTGCCACCAGCCCTTCCCCGGGGACAGGGGAACGAAACACCATATATTTT. This encodes CATSPSPGTGERNTIYF.

The sample holds a few counts of this clonotype. The CDR3 spells CSVDNRGLDGYTF. In DNA, the CDR3 is TGCAGCGTTGATAATCGGGGATTGGACGGCTACACCTTC. The chain employs TRBV29-1 and TRBJ1-2; D uncertain. The CDR3 spans 13 residues. V gave up 3 bases and J gave up 8 bases, with 16 bases separating them. Germline CDR1 SQVTM, CDR2 ANQGSEA. Variable domain in full (rest from reference TRBV29-1 and TRBJ1-2): SAVISQKPSRDICQRGTSLTIQCQVDSQVTMMFWYRQQPGQSLTLIATANQGSEATYESGFVIDKFPISRPNLTFSTLTVSNMSPEDSSIYLCSVDNRGLDGYTFGSGTRLTVV.

V usage is TRBV29-1 and J usage is TRBJ2-5, with D perhaps matching TRBD2 (6 bases). The CDR3 has 13 amino acids. The germline CDR1 and CDR2 sequences are SQVTM and ANQGSEA. V dropped 5 bases and J dropped 4 bases, with 14 bases sitting between them. The CDR3 here is CSVRRESGETQYF. As DNA, the CDR3 is TGCAGCGTTCGGAGGGAGTCTGGAGAGACCCAGTACTTC.

This clonotype was detected only a few times. The CDR3 DNA reads as TGTGCCAGCAGCTTAGTCTACTGGGCCAGCGGGAGATGGGATGAGCAGTTCTTC. It yields the protein CASSLVYWASGRWDEQFF. V gene TRBV11-1 combines with J gene TRBJ2-1, with 8 bases aligning to TRBD2. The germline V gene has CDR1 SGHAT and CDR2 FQDESV (reference sequence). The ends lost 1 base at V and 8 bases at J; junction bases unmatched: 16. The CDR3 spans 18 residues.

In its sample, this clonotype was seen a few times. The chain recombines TRBV5-1 with TRBJ2-5; D is uncertain. The CDR3 consists of 14 residues. Looked up from germline, CDR1 is SGHRS and CDR2 is YFSETQ. The V end lost 1 base, the J end lost 2 bases, and 9 bases lay between the germline ends. CDR3 residues: CASSLSHRQETQYF. For the CDR3, the DNA is TGCGCCAGCAGCTTGTCGCACCGGCAAGAGACCCAGTACTTC.

The rearrangement joins TRBV7-9 to TRBJ1-1; D gene unclear. Germline V lookup: CDR1 SEHNR, CDR2 FQNEAQ (reference sequence). The CDR3 runs 12 residues. With 1 base removed from V and 4 bases from J, the gap between germline ends came to 4 bases. CDR3 loop: CASSLVTTEAFF. CDR3 sequence (DNA): TGTGCCAGCAGCTTAGTCACCACTGAAGCTTTCTTT.

The sample holds a few counts of this clonotype. J is TRBJ2-2 and V is TRBV19, with 8 bases identical to TRBD1. V lost 2 bases to trimming and J lost 3 bases; unmatched junction nucleotides: 2. Looked up from germline, CDR1 is LNHDA and CDR2 is SQIVND (reference sequence). The CDR3 loop spans 15 amino acids. Here the CDR3 reads CASSITGGYTGELFF. The DNA of the CDR3 is TGTGCCAGTAGTATAACAGGGGGTTACACCGGGGAGCTGTTTTTT. Combining the CDR3 with reference TRBV19 and TRBJ2-2 gives the whole variable domain DGGITQSPKYLFRKEGQNVTLSCEQNLNHDAMYWYRQDPGQGLRLIYYSQIVNDFQKGDIAEGYSVSREKKESFPLTVTSAQKNPTAFYLCASSITGGYTGELFFGEGSRLTVL.

At least ten counts were recorded for this clonotype. The chain recombines TRBV5-1 with TRBJ2-1; D is possibly TRBD1 (6 bases). The V and J ends lost 0 bases and 8 bases respectively, with 9 bases between them. CDR1 is SGHRS, CDR2 YFSETQ, per germline. The CDR3 contains 13 residues. CDR3 in DNA: TGCGCCAGCAGCTTGGAGGGGGAAGATGAGCAGTTCTTC. As protein: CASSLEGEDEQFF.

This clonotype was seen many times. The rearrangement links TRBV27 to TRBJ2-1; D possibly uses TRBD1 or TRBD2 (5 bases each). This CDR3 contains 15 residues. V lost 2 bases and J lost 4, with 12 bases in between. Germline loops: CDR1 MNHEY, CDR2 SMNVEV (reference sequence). The CDR3 bases are TGTGCCAGCAGTTTAGGCAGGTGGGGGTACAATGAGCAGTTCTTC. Encoded protein: CASSLGRWGYNEQFF.

The chain couples TRBV29-1 to TRBJ2-1, with TRBD2 matching over 7 bases. Looked up from germline, CDR1 is SQVTM and CDR2 is ANQGSEA. There are 13 residues in the CDR3. V was pared by 4 bases and J by 5 bases, with 5 bases of the junction left unmatched. CDR3 residues: CSVAPSGHNEQFF. CDR3 DNA: TGCAGCGTTGCCCCTAGCGGACACAATGAGCAGTTCTTC.

This clonotype was picked up a small number of times. The chain couples TRBV5-1 to TRBJ2-7; TRBD2 aligns across 11 bases. From germline, CDR1 is SGHRS and CDR2 YFSETQ. The trim removed 7 bases at V and 2 bases at J, leaving 8 bases unmatched. The CDR3 has 15 residues. CDR3 amino acids: CASGLTSGAPYEQYF. The CDR3, as DNA: TGCGCCAGCGGATTGACTAGCGGGGCCCCCTACGAGCAGTACTTC.

This clonotype has at least ten counts. The J gene is TRBJ2-7, the V gene TRBV20-1; D is unresolved. Trimming left V 3 bases short and J 0 bases short, with 15 bases between. The CDR3 runs to 15 residues. Germline lookup yields CDR1 DFQATT and CDR2 SNEGSKA (reference sequence). Here the CDR3 reads CSARAVNINSYEQYF. CDR3 DNA sequence: TGCAGTGCTAGGGCCGTGAATATTAACTCCTACGAGCAGTACTTC.

This clonotype was counted between two and nine times. This chain uses TRBV5-1 with TRBJ2-1; no reliable D call. The CDR3 contains 13 residues. CDR1 SGHRS and CDR2 YFSETQ come from the germline V gene. Deletions cut 0 bases from V and 8 bases from J, with 9 bases between. CDR3 in amino acids: CASSLVVDHEQFF. CDR3 sequence (DNA): TGCGCCAGCAGCTTGGTGGTAGATCATGAGCAGTTCTTC.

The CDR3 DNA follows: TGCGCCACTAATCTAACAGGGGACGATCAGCCCCAGCATTTT. Protein: CATNLTGDDQPQHF. The V call is TRBV23-1, the J call TRBJ1-5, with TRBD1 identical over 7 bases. TRBV23-1 is classed as an ORF, of uncertain function. Trimming removed 10 bases from V and 5 bases from J; junction bases left unmatched: 11. The CDR3 is 14 amino acids.

This clonotype was counted only a few times. The V and J genes are TRBV29-1 and TRBJ2-2; unclear D gene. Germline lookup yields CDR1 SQVTM and CDR2 ANQGSEA. V gave up 4 bases and J gave up 3 bases, with 9 bases separating them. There are 13 residues in the CDR3. The CDR3 bases are TGCAGCGTTGCTCCCTGGGACACCGGGGAGCTGTTTTTT. Its translation is CSVAPWDTGELFF.

The DNA of the CDR3 is TGCGCCAGCAGCTTGAAGGCAGGAGAAGATGGCTACACCTTC. It is translated as CASSLKAGEDGYTF. The V and J genes are TRBV5-1 and TRBJ1-2; D gene uncertain. This CDR3 region has 14 residues. Germline loops: CDR1 SGHRS, CDR2 YFSETQ. Trimming removed 1 base at V and 6 bases at J, with 13 bases between.

This clonotype was seen repeatedly, ten times or more. The V gene is TRBV5-8, the J gene TRBJ2-1; possibly TRBD2 for D (6 bases). This CDR3 spans 13 amino acids. With 2 bases removed from V and 8 bases from J, the gap between germline ends came to 11 bases. The germline gives CDR1 SGHTS, CDR2 YDEGEE. The CDR3 is CASSFQGGDEQFF. DNA of the CDR3: TGTGCCAGCAGCTTCCAAGGAGGGGATGAGCAGTTCTTC.

CDR3 loop: CASSQNFLNGYTF. CDR3 in DNA: TGTGCCAGCAGCCAAAATTTCTTAAATGGCTACACCTTC. The V and J genes are TRBV3-1 and TRBJ1-2; D is ambiguous. Germline-derived CDR1 and CDR2 are LGHDT and YNNKEL (reference sequence). This CDR3 comprises 13 residues. Trimming took off 2 bases at V and 6 bases at J, with 10 bases between the two ends.

The chain joins TRBV5-5 to TRBJ1-2; D not resolved. V dropped 2 bases and J dropped 4 bases, with 12 bases sitting between them. The CDR3 runs 14 residues. The germline V gene has CDR1 SGHKS and CDR2 YYEKEE (reference sequence). The CDR3 nucleotides are TGTGCCAGCAGCTTTTCAGCGGGATTCTATGGCTACACCTTC. It yields the protein CASSFSAGFYGYTF.

Ten or more counts support this clonotype. This chain joins TRBV9 and TRBJ2-3, with D possibly matching TRBD2 (6 bases). Trimming removed 3 bases from V and 6 bases from J, with 17 bases in between. This CDR3 comprises 15 residues. Per the germline V gene, CDR1 is SGDLS and CDR2 is YYNGEE. The CDR3, as DNA: TGTGCCAGCAGCGCCCCAGGAGGGCCGTTGGATACGCAGTATTTT. This gives the protein CASSAPGGPLDTQYF. The full variable domain, with the rest looked up from reference TRBV9 and TRBJ2-3, is DSGVTQTPKHLITATGQRVTLRCSPRSGDLSVYWYQQSLDQGLQFLIQYYNGEERAKGNILERFSAQQFPDLHSELNLSSLELGDSALYFCASSAPGGPLDTQYFGPGTRLTVL.

V and J are TRBV25-1 and TRBJ2-2; D gene uncertain. The V gene's germline CDR1 is MGHDK and CDR2 SYGVNS. V was clipped by 8 bases and J by 0 bases, with 16 bases between them. The CDR3 totals 16 residues. CDR3 sequence: CASLPPGRPNTGELFF. The CDR3 nucleotides read TGTGCCAGCCTCCCGCCTGGACGGCCGAACACCGGGGAGCTGTTTTTT.